This T cell receptor beta chain was sequenced in a study of T cells in localized non-small cell lung cancer. V was clipped by 8 bases and J by 7 bases; unmatched bases: 9. This CDR3 contains 16 residues. Germline-derived CDR1 and CDR2 are MDHEN and SYDVKM. In this sample, this clone turned up a few times. Lacking atypia, the adjacent lung had been sampled at least 2 cm away from the tumor margin. Here immunoSEQ multiplex PCR was the method, and the copy in TCRdb shows in-frame clones only, minus some. The sample has 2,500 to 3,500 clones; approximately 37% are singletons. The source material was normal lung tissue next to the tumor, sampled before any cancer treatment. This chain connects TRBV28 to TRBJ2-2, with TRBD2 matching 14 bases. This clonotype was obtained from a woman aged 35 to 70 with stage I lung adenocarcinoma. CDR3 protein: CASSGTSGSRDGELFF. As DNA, the CDR3 is TGTGCCAGCTCCGGGACTAGCGGGAGTAGGGACGGGGAGCTGTTTTTT.